The 23 T cell receptor beta chains presented below share a single source sample, sequenced in a study of T cells after yellow fever vaccination (dated by TCRdb to about 2019). The sample's treatment or condition label, in plain terms: live attenuated yellow fever vaccine strain. The library was built by means of 5' RACE. The sequencer listed for this sample is Illumina NovaSeq 6000. Starting from the raw public reads, TCRdb applied fastp trimming at Q25, assembled clones with MiXCR and retained in-frame beta chains. Every distinct CDR3 protein forms one entry, paired with its most common genes and DNA. The sample has roughly 160,000 distinct CDR3 sequences on record, 7% to 10% of them singletons. The ten largest clones capture roughly a third of the sample. Sequences were derived from CD8+ T cells sorted from PBMCs, sampled 45 days after the yellow fever booster vaccination. These receptors all stem from a man younger than 35 who received the YFV17D yellow fever vaccine.

This clonotype was seen at least ten times. The CDR3 DNA sequence: TGTGCCATCCTTAGGGGGAACGAGCAGTACGTC. Amino acid sequence: CAILRGNEQYV. The J gene is TRBJ2-7, the V gene TRBV10-3; perhaps TRBD1 as D (6 bases). V lost 8 bases to trimming and J lost 5 bases, with 10 bases between them. The germline gives CDR1 ENHRY, CDR2 SYGVKD. CDR3 length equals 11 residues.

CDR3 DNA: TGTGCCACCAGCAGAGCCCAGGGTAGCCAAGAGACCCAGTACTTC. Protein product: CATSRAQGSQETQYF. The chain is built from TRBV15 and TRBJ2-5; D perhaps matches TRBD1 (5 bases). This CDR3 is built from 15 residues. Per the germline V gene, CDR1 is LNHNV and CDR2 is YYDKDF (reference sequence). Trimming pared 1 base from V and 1 base from J, leaving 10 bases between.

V usage is TRBV20-1 and J usage is TRBJ2-1; no definite D call. Germline V lookup: CDR1 DFQATT, CDR2 SNEGSKA (reference sequence). There are 10 residues in the CDR3. Trimming took off 6 bases at V and 7 bases at J, with 7 bases between the two ends. The CDR3 here is CSARYNEQFF. The DNA for the CDR3 is TGCAGTGCCCGCTATAATGAGCAGTTCTTC.

CDR3: CASSPRGETYEQYF. For the CDR3, the DNA is TGTGCCAGCAGCCCCCGGGGCGAGACCTACGAGCAGTACTTC. The chain recombines TRBV9 with TRBJ2-7; D possibly matches TRBD1 or TRBD2 (5 bases each). V gave up 4 bases and J gave up 2 bases, with 13 bases separating them. Germline V gives CDR1 SGDLS, CDR2 YYNGEE. This CDR3 comprises 14 residues.

This chain uses TRBV6-5 with TRBJ1-2; D remains unclear. Germline V gene lookup returns CDR1 MNHEY and CDR2 SVGAGI. Trimming took 4 bases from V and 4 from J, leaving 13 bases between them. The CDR3 consists of 14 residues. CDR3 residues: CASSSMTGVYGYTF. The CDR3 nucleotides are TGTGCCAGCAGTTCTATGACGGGAGTCTATGGCTACACCTTC.

This clonotype has just a few counts. V is TRBV5-1 and J is TRBJ2-3; unclear D gene. Germline loops: CDR1 SGHRS, CDR2 YFSETQ. The CDR3 length is 15 residues. Trimming took off 1 base at V and 4 bases at J, with 13 bases between the two ends. CDR3: CASSLTRGSSDTQYF. The CDR3 nucleotides read TGCGCCAGCAGCTTGACACGCGGTTCGTCAGATACGCAGTATTTT.

This sequence joins TRBV9 and TRBJ2-1, with a weak D call TRBD2 (6 bases). The CDR3 contains 18 residues. Germline V gene data show CDR1 as SGDLS and CDR2 as YYNGEE. V was cut by 3 bases and J by 0 bases, with 19 bases left in between. CDR3 bases: TGTGCCAGCAGCGGGCCCGGGGGACCCTCGAGCTCCTACAATGAGCAGTTCTTC. Its protein product is CASSGPGGPSSSYNEQFF.

This clonotype was seen only a few times. V and J are TRBV11-2 and TRBJ2-7; D ambiguous. This CDR3 region has 14 residues. Germline assignment: CDR1 SGHAT and CDR2 FQNNGV. Trimming left V 1 base short and J 2 bases short, with 9 bases between. CDR3 sequence: CASSLGLGTYEQYV. CDR3 in DNA: TGTGCCAGCAGCTTAGGTCTCGGAACCTACGAGCAGTACGTC.

The chain employs TRBV27 and TRBJ2-7; D may be TRBD1 (5 bases). CDR3 length: 13 residues. Per the germline V gene, CDR1 is MNHEY and CDR2 is SMNVEV (reference sequence). Trimming took off 6 bases at V and 3 bases at J, with 12 bases between the two ends. As DNA, the CDR3 is TGTGCCAGCAGCCTAGACAGATTCTACGAGCAGTACTTC. This codes for CASSLDRFYEQYF.

The chain carries TRBV7-2 and TRBJ2-7, with D perhaps TRBD1 or TRBD2 (5 bases each). The CDR3 loop spans 14 amino acids. The V end was cut by 2 bases, the J end by 2 bases, with 10 bases between. In germline, CDR1 is SGHTA, CDR2 FQGNSA. As DNA, the CDR3 is TGTGCCAGCAGCTTAACGCTGGGGGCCTACGAGCAGTACTTC. It specifies CASSLTLGAYEQYF.

This clonotype turned up a few times. The rearrangement joins TRBV7-8 to TRBJ2-2; D could derive from TRBD1 or TRBD2 (5 bases each). The CDR3 spans 14 residues. Germline V gives CDR1 SGHVS, CDR2 FQNEAQ. V shed 5 bases and J shed 7 bases, with 14 bases lying between them. The CDR3 sequence: CASSTGTVNGELFF. The CDR3, as DNA: TGTGCCAGCAGCACCGGGACGGTCAACGGGGAGCTGTTTTTT.

This clonotype was seen more than once but under ten times. V usage is TRBV4-2 and J usage is TRBJ2-4, with D perhaps TRBD1 (6 bases). This CDR3 has 16 residues. Germline V gene lookup returns CDR1 LGHNA and CDR2 YNFKEQ. V gave up 3 bases and J gave up 7 bases, with 19 bases separating them. The CDR3 sequence: CASSQIQGWGGNIQYF. CDR3 in DNA: TGTGCCAGCAGCCAGATACAGGGATGGGGTGGGAACATTCAGTACTTC.

The gene calls are TRBV29-1 and TRBJ2-5; D gene uncertain. Germline lookup yields CDR1 SQVTM and CDR2 ANQGSEA. V was pared by 3 bases and J by 2 bases, with 10 bases between. The CDR3 is 13 amino acids. The CDR3 DNA sequence: TGCAGCGTTGACGGTTCAGATCAAGAGACCCAGTACTTC. Protein product: CSVDGSDQETQYF.

This clonotype has more than one count but fewer than ten. The J gene is TRBJ2-1, the V gene TRBV19, with D tentatively TRBD1 (6 bases). V was clipped by 5 bases and J by 9 bases, with 20 bases between them. Per the germline V gene, CDR1 is LNHDA and CDR2 is SQIVND (reference sequence). CDR3 size: 15 residues. The CDR3 is CASSQMGLTGTEQFF. The CDR3 DNA reads TGTGCCAGTAGTCAGATGGGGCTCACAGGGACTGAGCAGTTCTTC.

This clonotype has just a few counts. The genes are TRBV4-1 and TRBJ2-1; the D is unclear. CDR3 length: 15 residues. V was cut by 0 bases and J by 10 bases, with 16 bases left in between. CDR1 and CDR2 from the germline V gene are MGHRA and YSYEKL. CDR3 region: CASSQDSLGYGEQFF. The CDR3 DNA reads TGCGCCAGCAGCCAAGATAGTTTAGGGTACGGGGAGCAGTTCTTC.

As to this clonotype: A much larger clonotype is one base distant, so this may be a read error. The rearrangement joins TRBV7-9 to TRBJ2-5; the D is unclear. In germline, CDR1 is SEHNR, CDR2 FQNEAQ (reference sequence). CDR3 length: 11 amino acids. The V end lost 2 bases, the J end lost 5 bases, and 3 bases lay between the germline ends. The CDR3 sequence: CASSLSETQYF. DNA of the CDR3: TGTGCCAGCAGCTTATCGGAGACCCAGTACTTC.

This clonotype was found a few times. CDR3 bases: TGTGCCAGCAGTTACTCGACAGGGGTCATGAACACTGAAGCTTTCTTT. Residues: CASSYSTGVMNTEAFF. The chain is built from TRBV6-5 and TRBJ1-1; the match to TRBD1 covers 8 bases. The trim removed 0 bases at V and 0 bases at J, leaving 3 bases unmatched. The CDR3 is made up of 16 amino acids. The germline gives CDR1 MNHEY, CDR2 SVGAGI.

This clonotype was counted between two and nine times. This chain uses TRBV7-9 with TRBJ2-2; D possibly corresponds to TRBD1 (6 bases). This CDR3 has 16 residues. Germline CDR1 reads SEHNR; CDR2 reads FQNEAQ (reference sequence). The V end lost 6 bases, the J end lost 1 base, and 15 bases lay between the germline ends. The DNA of the CDR3 is TGTGCCAGCAGTTTCCCAAAAGGGGGGAACACCGGGGAGCTGTTTTTT. Amino acid sequence: CASSFPKGGNTGELFF.

This clonotype has at least ten counts. V gene TRBV27 combines with J gene TRBJ2-3; either TRBD1 or TRBD2 may fit D (5 bases each). The germline gives CDR1 MNHEY, CDR2 SMNVEV (reference sequence). The length of the CDR3 is 11 residues. Trimming took off 7 bases at V and 8 bases at J, with 10 bases between the two ends. The CDR3 protein is CASMTGATQYF. The CDR3, as DNA: TGTGCCAGCATGACCGGGGCTACGCAGTATTTT.

In its sample, this clonotype was seen a few times. The chain uses TRBV5-4 and TRBJ1-1; maybe TRBD1 (6 bases). The V and J ends lost 0 bases and 5 bases respectively, with 14 bases between them. The germline V gene encodes CDR1 SGHNT and CDR2 YYREEE (reference sequence). The CDR3 is made up of 15 amino acids. As DNA, the CDR3 is TGTGCCAGCAGCTTGGTGGAAGGGGGAGGGACTGAAGCTTTCTTT. It specifies CASSLVEGGGTEAFF.

For the CDR3, the DNA is TGTGCCAGCAGTTTGGGTAGTGAAGAGACCCAGTACTTC. It encodes CASSLGSEETQYF. The J gene is TRBJ2-5, the V gene TRBV28; D unresolved. V lost 3 bases to trimming and J lost 3 bases, with 8 bases between them. CDR1 MDHEN and CDR2 SYDVKM come from the germline V gene. This CDR3 is built from 13 residues.

V usage is TRBV25-1 and J usage is TRBJ2-1; D is uncertain. CDR3 length: 11 amino acids. CDR1 and CDR2 from the germline V gene are MGHDK and SYGVNS. The V end lost 2 bases, the J end lost 9 bases, and 5 bases lay between the germline ends. This CDR3 reads CASSERAEQFF. The DNA of the CDR3 is TGTGCCAGCAGTGAACGGGCTGAGCAGTTCTTC. The entire variable domain, with the rest obtained from reference TRBV25-1 and TRBJ2-1, is as follows: EADIYQTPRYLVIGTGKKITLECSQTMGHDKMYWYQQDPGMELHLIHYSYGVNSTEKGDLSSESTVSRIRTEHFPLTLESARPSHTSQYLCASSERAEQFFGPGTRLTVL.

The genes are TRBV12-3 or TRBV12-4 and TRBJ2-2, with D perhaps being TRBD1 or TRBD2 (6 bases each). The CDR3 has 15 amino acids. Trimming pared 2 bases from V and 0 bases from J, leaving 7 bases between. DNA for the CDR3: TGTGCCAGCAGTTTACGGGGGCCGAACACCGGGGAGCTGTTTTTT. This sequence encodes CASSLRGPNTGELFF.